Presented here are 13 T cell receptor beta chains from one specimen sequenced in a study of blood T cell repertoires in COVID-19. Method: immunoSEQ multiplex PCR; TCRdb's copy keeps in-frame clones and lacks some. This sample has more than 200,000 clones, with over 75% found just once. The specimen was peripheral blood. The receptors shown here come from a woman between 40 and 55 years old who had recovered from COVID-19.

The CDR3 nucleotides read TGTGCCAGCAGCTTAGGACTAGCGGGGTTCGGGGAGCTGTTTTTT. Amino acid sequence: CASSLGLAGFGELFF. The chain has TRBV6-6 and TRBJ2-2; 12 positions match TRBD2. There are 15 residues in the CDR3. V gave up 6 bases and J gave up 7 bases; unmatched junction bases: 6. The germline V gene has CDR1 MNHNY and CDR2 SVGAGI (reference sequence).

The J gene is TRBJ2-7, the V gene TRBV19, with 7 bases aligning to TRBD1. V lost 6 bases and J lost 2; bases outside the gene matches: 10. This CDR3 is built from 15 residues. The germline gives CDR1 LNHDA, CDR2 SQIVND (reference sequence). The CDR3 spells CASSLLGGQTYEQYF. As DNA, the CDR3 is TGTGCCAGTAGCCTCCTAGGGGGACAGACCTACGAGCAGTACTTC. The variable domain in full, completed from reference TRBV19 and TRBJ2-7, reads DGGITQSPKYLFRKEGQNVTLSCEQNLNHDAMYWYRQDPGQGLRLIYYSQIVNDFQKGDIAEGYSVSREKKESFPLTVTSAQKNPTAFYLCASSLLGGQTYEQYFGPGTRLTVT.

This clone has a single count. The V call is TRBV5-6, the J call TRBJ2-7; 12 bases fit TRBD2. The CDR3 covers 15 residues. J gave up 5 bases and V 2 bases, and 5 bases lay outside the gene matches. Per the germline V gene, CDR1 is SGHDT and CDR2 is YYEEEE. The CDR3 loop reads CASSLGTSGFNEQYF. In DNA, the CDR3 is TGTGCCAGCAGCTTAGGGACTAGCGGGTTTAACGAGCAGTACTTC.

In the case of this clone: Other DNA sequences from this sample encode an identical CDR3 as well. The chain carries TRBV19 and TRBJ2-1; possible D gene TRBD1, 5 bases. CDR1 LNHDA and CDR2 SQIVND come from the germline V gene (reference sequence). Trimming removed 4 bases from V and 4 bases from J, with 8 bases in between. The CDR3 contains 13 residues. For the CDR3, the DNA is TGTGCCAGTAGTACCCAGGGTTACAATGAGCAGTTCTTC. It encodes CASSTQGYNEQFF.

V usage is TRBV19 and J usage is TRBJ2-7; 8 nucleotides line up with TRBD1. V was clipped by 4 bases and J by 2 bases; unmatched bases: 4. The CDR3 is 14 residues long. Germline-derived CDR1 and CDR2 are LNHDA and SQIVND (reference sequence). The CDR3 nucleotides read TGTGCCAGTAGTACCCTGACAGGGGCCTACGAGCAGTACTTC. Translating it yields CASSTLTGAYEQYF.

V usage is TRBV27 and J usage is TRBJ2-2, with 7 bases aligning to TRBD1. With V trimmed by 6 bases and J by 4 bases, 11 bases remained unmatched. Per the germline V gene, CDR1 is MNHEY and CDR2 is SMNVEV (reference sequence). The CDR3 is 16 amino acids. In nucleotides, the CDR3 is TGTGCCAGCAGGCGACAGGGAATGATGGGCACCGGGGAGCTGTTTTTT. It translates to CASRRQGMMGTGELFF.

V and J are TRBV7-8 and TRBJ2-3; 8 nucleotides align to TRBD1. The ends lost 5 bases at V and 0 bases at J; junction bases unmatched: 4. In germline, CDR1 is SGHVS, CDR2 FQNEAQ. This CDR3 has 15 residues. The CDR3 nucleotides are TGTGCCAGCAGCCGACAGGGGTCCAGCACAGATACGCAGTATTTT. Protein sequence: CASSRQGSSTDTQYF.

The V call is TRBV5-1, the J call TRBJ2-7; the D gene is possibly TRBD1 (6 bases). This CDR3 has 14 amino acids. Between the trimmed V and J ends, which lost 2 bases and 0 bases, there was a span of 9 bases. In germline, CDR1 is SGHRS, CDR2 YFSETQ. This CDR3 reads CASSLQGLSYEQYF. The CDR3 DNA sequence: TGCGCCAGCAGCTTACAGGGCCTCTCCTACGAGCAGTACTTC.

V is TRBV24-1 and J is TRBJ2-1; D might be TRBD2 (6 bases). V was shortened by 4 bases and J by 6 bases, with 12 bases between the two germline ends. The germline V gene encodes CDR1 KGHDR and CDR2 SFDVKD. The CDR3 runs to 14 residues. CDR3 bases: TGTGCCACCAGTGAGTCGGGACTGATCAATGAGCAGTTCTTC. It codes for CATSESGLINEQFF.

CDR3 bases: TGTGCCAGCAGTTACGGGGGAGGGCGAATGAGGAATGAGCAGTTCTTC. It encodes CASSYGGGRMRNEQFF. This chain uses TRBV6-6 with TRBJ2-1, with 7 positions matching TRBD2. The CDR3 is 16 residues long. V gave up 2 bases and J gave up 7 bases; unmatched junction bases: 11. Per the germline V gene, CDR1 is MNHNY and CDR2 is SVGAGI (reference sequence).

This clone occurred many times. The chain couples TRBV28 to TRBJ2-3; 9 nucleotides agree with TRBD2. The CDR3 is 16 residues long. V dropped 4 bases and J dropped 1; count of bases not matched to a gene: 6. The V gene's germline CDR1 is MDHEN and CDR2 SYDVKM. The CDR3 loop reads CASSSSASGGTDTQYF. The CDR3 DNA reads TGTGCCAGCAGTTCGTCGGCTAGCGGGGGCACAGATACGCAGTATTTT.

CDR3 DNA: TGTGCCAGCAGCGTCGGGGGAGCCTTGAACACTGAAGCTTTCTTT. It codes for CASSVGGALNTEAFF. The gene calls are TRBV9 and TRBJ1-1; tentatively, D is TRBD1 (5 bases). The germline V gene encodes CDR1 SGDLS and CDR2 YYNGEE. V lost 2 bases, J lost 0 bases, and 11 bases lay in between. This CDR3 comprises 15 residues.

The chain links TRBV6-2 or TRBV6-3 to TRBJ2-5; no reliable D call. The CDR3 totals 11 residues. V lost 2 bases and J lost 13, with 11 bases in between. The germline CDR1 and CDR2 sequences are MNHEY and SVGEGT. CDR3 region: CASSYGLSLYF. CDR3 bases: TGTGCCAGCAGTTACGGGCTATCGCTGTACTTC.